This T cell receptor (beta chain) stems from a study of control samples from healthy donors and cancer patients. Using immunoSEQ multiplex PCR, the repertoire was profiled, and TCRdb retains in-frame clones only, with some absent. This table holds more than 25,000 clones, 90% to 95% found once. A single count supports this clone. Germline assignment: CDR1 SGHVS and CDR2 FNYEAQ. The CDR3 is 15 residues long. V shed 6 bases and J shed 6 bases, with 21 bases lying between them. The chain is built from TRBV7-6 and TRBJ2-7; possibly TRBD1 for D (5 bases). The sample was PBMCs. The receptor was isolated from a man in his forties or fifties with lung cancer. Here the CDR3 reads CASSYRTPGSGEQYF. DNA of the CDR3: TGTGCCAGCAGTTACCGGACACCCGGTAGTGGCGAGCAGTACTTC.